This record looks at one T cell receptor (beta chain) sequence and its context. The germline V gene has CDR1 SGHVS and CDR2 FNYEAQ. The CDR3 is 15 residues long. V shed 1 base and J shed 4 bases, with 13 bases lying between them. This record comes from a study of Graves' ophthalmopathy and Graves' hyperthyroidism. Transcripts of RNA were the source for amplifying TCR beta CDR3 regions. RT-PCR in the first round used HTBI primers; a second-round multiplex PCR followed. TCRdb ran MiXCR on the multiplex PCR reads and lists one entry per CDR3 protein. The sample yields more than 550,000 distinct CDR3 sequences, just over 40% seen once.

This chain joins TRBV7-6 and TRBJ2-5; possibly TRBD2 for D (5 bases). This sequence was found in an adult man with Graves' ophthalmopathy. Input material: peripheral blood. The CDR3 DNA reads TGTGCCAGCAGCTTAGGTGGGAGTGTGGGAGAGACCCAGTACTTC. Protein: CASSLGGSVGETQYF.